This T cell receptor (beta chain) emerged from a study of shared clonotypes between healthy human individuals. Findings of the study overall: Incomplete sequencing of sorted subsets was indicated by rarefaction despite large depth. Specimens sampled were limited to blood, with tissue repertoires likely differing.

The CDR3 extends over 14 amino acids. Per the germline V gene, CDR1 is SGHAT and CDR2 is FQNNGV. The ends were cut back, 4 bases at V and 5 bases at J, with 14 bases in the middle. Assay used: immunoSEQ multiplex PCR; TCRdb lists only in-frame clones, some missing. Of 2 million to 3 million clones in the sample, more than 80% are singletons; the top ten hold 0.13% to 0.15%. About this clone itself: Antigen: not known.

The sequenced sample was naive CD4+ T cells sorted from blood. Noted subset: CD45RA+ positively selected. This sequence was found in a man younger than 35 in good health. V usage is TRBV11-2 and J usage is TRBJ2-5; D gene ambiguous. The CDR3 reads CASSWTETLETQYF. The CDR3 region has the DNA TGTGCCAGCAGCTGGACCGAAACCCTGGAGACCCAGTACTTC.